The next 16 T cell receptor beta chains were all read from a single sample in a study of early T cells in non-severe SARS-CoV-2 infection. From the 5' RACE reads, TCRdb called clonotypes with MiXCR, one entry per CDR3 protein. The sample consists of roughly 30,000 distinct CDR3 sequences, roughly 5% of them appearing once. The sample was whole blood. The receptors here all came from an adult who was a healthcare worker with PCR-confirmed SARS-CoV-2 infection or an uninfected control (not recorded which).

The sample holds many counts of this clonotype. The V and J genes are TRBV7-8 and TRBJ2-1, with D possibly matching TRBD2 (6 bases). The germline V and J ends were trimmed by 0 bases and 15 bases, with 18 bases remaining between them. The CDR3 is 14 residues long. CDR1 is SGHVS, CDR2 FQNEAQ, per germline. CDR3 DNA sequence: TGTGCCAGCAGCTTAGCGGAATCGGGGGAGCGCGGGTTCTTC. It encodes CASSLAESGERGFF.

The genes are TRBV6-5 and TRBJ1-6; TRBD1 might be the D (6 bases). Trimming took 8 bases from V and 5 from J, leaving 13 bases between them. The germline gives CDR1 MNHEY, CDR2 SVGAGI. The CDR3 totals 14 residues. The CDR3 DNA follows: TGTGCCAGCGGGGGACAAAAACATAATTCACCCCTCCACTTT. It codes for CASGGQKHNSPLHF.

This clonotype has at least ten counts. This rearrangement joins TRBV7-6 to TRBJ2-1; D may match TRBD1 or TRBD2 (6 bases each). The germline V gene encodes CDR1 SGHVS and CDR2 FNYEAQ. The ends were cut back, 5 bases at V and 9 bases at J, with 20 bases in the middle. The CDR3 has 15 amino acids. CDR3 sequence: CASSPQGGQYGEQFF. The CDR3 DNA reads TGTGCCAGCAGCCCACAGGGAGGTCAATATGGTGAGCAGTTCTTC.

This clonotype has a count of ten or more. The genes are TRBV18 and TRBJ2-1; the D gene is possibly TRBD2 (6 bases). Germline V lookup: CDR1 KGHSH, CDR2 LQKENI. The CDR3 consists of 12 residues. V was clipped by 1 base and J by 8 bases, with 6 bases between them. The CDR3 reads CASSPRRDEQFF. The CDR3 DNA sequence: TGTGCCAGCTCACCACGGAGGGATGAGCAGTTCTTC.

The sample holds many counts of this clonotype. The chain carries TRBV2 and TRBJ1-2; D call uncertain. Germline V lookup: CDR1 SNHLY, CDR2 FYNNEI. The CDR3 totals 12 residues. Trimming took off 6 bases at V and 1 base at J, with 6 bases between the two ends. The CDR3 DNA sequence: TGTGCCAGCAGATCCGATAACTATGGCTACACCTTC. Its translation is CASRSDNYGYTF.

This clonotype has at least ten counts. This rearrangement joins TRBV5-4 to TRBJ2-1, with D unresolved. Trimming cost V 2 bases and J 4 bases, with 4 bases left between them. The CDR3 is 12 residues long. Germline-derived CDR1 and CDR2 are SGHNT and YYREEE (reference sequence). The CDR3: CASSFGYNEQFF. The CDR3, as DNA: TGTGCCAGCAGCTTCGGTTACAATGAGCAGTTCTTC.

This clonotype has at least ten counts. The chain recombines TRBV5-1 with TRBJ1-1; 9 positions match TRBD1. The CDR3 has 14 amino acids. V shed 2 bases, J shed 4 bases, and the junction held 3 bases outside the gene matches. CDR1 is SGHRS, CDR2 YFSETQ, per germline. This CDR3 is CASSLKTGGTEAFF. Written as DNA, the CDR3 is TGCGCCAGCAGCTTAAAGACAGGGGGCACTGAAGCTTTCTTT.

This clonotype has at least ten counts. CDR3 protein: CASTRTVQETQYF. CDR3 nucleotide sequence: TGCGCCAGCACGCGGACAGTCCAAGAGACCCAGTACTTC. This chain connects TRBV5-1 to TRBJ2-5, with D possibly TRBD1 on 6 matching bases. Looked up from germline, CDR1 is SGHRS and CDR2 is YFSETQ. V was cut by 6 bases and J by 1 base, with 10 bases left in between. The CDR3 contains 13 residues.

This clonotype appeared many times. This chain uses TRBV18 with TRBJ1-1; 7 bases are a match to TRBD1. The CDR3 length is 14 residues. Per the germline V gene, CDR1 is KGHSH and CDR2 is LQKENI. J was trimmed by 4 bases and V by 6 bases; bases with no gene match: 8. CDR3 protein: CASSKQGTFTEAFF. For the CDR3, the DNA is TGTGCCAGCTCCAAACAGGGGACCTTCACTGAAGCTTTCTTT.

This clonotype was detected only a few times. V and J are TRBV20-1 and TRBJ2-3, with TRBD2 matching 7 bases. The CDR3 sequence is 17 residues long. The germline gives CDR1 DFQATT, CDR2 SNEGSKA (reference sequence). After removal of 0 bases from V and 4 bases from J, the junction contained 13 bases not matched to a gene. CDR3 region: CSARDPLSREHPDTQYF. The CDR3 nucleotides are TGCAGTGCTAGAGATCCGCTTTCGCGGGAGCATCCAGATACGCAGTATTTT.

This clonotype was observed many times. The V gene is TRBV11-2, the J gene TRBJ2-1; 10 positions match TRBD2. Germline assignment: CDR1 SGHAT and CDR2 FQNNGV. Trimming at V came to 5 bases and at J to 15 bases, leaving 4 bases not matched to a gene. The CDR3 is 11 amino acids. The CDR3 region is CASSLAGEPFF. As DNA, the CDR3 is TGTGCCAGCAGCCTAGCGGGAGAACCGTTCTTC.

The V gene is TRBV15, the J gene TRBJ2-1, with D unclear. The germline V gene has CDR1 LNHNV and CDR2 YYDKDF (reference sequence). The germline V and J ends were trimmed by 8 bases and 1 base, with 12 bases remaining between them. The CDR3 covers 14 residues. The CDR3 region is CATSIKSSYNEQFF. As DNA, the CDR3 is TGTGCCACCTCTATAAAGTCTTCCTACAATGAGCAGTTCTTC.

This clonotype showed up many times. CDR3 sequence reads: CSAHLRAPGGYTF. In nucleotides, the CDR3 is TGCAGTGCCCACCTTAGGGCGCCCGGTGGCTACACCTTC. This chain links TRBV20-1 with TRBJ1-2; D is unclear. Between the trimmed V and J ends, which lost 6 bases and 7 bases, there was a span of 18 bases. The germline gives CDR1 DFQATT, CDR2 SNEGSKA (reference sequence). The CDR3 runs 13 residues.

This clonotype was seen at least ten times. CDR3 coding DNA: TGTGCCAGCAGCGAGAAGCGGGAAACAGATACGCAGTATTTT. Encoded protein: CASSEKRETDTQYF. J is TRBJ2-3 and V is TRBV4-2, with 7 nucleotides matching TRBD2. The germline CDR1 and CDR2 sequences are LGHNA and YNFKEQ. Losses at the gene ends were 5 bases for V and 3 bases for J; bases not matched to a gene: 5. CDR3 length: 14 residues.

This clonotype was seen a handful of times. In DNA, the CDR3 is TGTGCCAGCAGCGAAGCCCAGCAGGGGGTCGGCACCGGGGAGCTGTTTTTT. Amino acid sequence: CASSEAQQGVGTGELFF. This rearrangement joins TRBV7-9 to TRBJ2-2; TRBD1 aligns across 7 bases. The junction had 13 bases not matched to a gene; V was cut back by 5 bases and J by 4 bases. Germline CDR1 reads SEHNR; CDR2 reads FQNEAQ (reference sequence). The CDR3 is 17 amino acids.

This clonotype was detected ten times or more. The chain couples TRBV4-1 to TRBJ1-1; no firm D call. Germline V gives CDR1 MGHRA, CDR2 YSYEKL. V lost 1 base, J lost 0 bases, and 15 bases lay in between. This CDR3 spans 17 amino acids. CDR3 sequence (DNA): TGCGCCAGCAGCCAAGTTGCAAACCGGGATTTGAACACTGAAGCTTTCTTT. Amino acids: CASSQVANRDLNTEAFF.